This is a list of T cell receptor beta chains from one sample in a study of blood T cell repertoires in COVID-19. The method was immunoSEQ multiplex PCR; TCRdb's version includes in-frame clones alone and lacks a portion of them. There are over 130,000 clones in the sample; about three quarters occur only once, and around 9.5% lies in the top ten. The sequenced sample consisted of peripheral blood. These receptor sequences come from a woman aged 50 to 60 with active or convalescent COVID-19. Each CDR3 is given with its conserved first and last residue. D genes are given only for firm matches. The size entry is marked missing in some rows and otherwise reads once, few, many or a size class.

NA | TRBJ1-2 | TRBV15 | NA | CATSTQRGPSYGYTF | TGTGCCACCAGCACACAACGGGGTCCATCGTATGGCTACACCTTC
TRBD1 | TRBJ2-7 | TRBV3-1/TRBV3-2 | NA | CASSQRDRVPEQYF | TGTGCCAGCAGCCAAAGGGACAGGGTCCCAGAGCAGTACTTC
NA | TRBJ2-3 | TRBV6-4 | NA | CASSEGQTSTDTQYF | TGTGCCAGCAGTGAGGGGCAGACTAGCACAGATACGCAGTATTTT
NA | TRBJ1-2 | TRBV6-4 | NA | CASRGESHPNYGYTF | TGTGCCAGCAGGGGAGAGAGCCACCCTAACTATGGCTACACCTTC
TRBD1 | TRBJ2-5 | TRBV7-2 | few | CASSSAGGQQETQYF | TGTGCCAGCAGCTCAGCAGGGGGCCAACAAGAGACCCAGTACTTC
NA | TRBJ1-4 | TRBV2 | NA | CASSDLRGEKLFF | TGTGCCAGCAGTGACCTTCGGGGGGAAAAACTGTTTTTT
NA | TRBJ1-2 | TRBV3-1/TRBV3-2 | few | CASSQGLPVLGYTF | TGTGCCAGCAGCCAAGGACTGCCCGTCCTTGGCTACACCTTC
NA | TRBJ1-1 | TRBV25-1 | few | CASSDRGAVYTEAFF | TGTGCCAGCAGTGACCGGGGGGCGGTGTACACTGAAGCTTTCTTT
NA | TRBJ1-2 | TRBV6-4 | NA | CASSESQGYGYTF | TGTGCCAGCAGTGAATCACAGGGCTATGGCTACACCTTC
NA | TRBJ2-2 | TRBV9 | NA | CASSPRVGNTGELFF | TGTGCCAGCAGCCCCAGGGTGGGTAACACCGGGGAGCTGTTTTTT
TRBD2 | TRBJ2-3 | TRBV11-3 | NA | CASSFSGTSGTDTQYF | TGTGCCAGCAGCTTCTCCGGGACTAGCGGAACAGATACGCAGTATTTT
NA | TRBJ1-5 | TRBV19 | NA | CASSIRRGLDSGNQPQHF | TGTGCCAGTAGTATCAGGAGGGGACTAGATAGCGGCAATCAGCCCCAGCATTTT
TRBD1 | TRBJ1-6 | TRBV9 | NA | CASSAGNRGDRGNSPLHF | TGTGCCAGCAGCGCCGGAAACCGGGGAGACAGGGGTAATTCACCCCTCCACTTT
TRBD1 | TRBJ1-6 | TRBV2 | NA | CASRMTGGGNSPLHF | TGTGCCAGCAGGATGACAGGGGGGGGAAATTCACCCCTCCACTTT
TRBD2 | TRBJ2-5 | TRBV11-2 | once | CASSPQGLAGGQETQYF | TGTGCCAGCAGCCCTCAGGGACTAGCGGGAGGTCAAGAGACCCAGTACTTC
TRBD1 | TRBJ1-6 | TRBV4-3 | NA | CASSHSPGQGSPLHF | TGCGCCAGCAGCCACTCCCCGGGACAGGGTTCACCCCTCCACTTT
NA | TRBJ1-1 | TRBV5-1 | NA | CASSLGHEGVTEAFF | TGCGCCAGCAGCTTGGGACACGAGGGGGTCACTGAAGCTTTCTTT
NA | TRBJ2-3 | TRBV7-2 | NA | CASSLEIADTQYF | TGTGCCAGCAGCTTAGAAATAGCGGATACGCAGTATTTT
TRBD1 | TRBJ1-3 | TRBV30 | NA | CAWSMGQTNSGNTIYF | TGTGCCTGGAGTATGGGACAGACCAACTCTGGAAACACCATATATTTT
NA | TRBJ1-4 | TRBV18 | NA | CASSGDSATNEKLFF | TGTGCCAGCTCAGGAGACAGCGCAACTAATGAAAAACTGTTTTTT
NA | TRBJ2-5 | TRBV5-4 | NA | CASSLDHLRPSQETQYF | TGTGCCAGCAGCTTGGATCATCTTCGTCCTAGCCAAGAGACCCAGTACTTC
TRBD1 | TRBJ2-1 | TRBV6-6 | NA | CASIDRGLTNEQFF | TGTGCCAGCATAGACAGGGGTTTGACCAATGAGCAGTTCTTC
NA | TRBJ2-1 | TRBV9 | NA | CASSVNQAISYNEQFF | TGTGCCAGCAGCGTAAACCAGGCAATCTCCTACAATGAGCAGTTCTTC
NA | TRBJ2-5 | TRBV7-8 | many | CASSLGAGTNGGTQYF | TGTGCCAGCAGCTTAGGCGCTGGGACAAACGGTGGGACCCAGTACTTC
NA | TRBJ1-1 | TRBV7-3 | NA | CASSEGHQNTEAFF | TGTGCCAGCAGCGAGGGACACCAGAACACTGAAGCTTTCTTT
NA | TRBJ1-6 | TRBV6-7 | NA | CASSYEHHPHSPLHF | TGTGCCAGCAGTTACGAACATCACCCCCATTCACCCCTCCACTTT
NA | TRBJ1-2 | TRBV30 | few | CAWGLPDRPYGYTF | TGTGCCTGGGGGCTACCTGACAGGCCCTATGGCTACACCTTC
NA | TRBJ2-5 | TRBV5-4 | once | CASRTATASQETQYF | TGTGCCAGCAGAACCGCGACAGCGAGCCAAGAGACCCAGTACTTC
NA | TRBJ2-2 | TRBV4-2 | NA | CASSQDQQRTNTGELFF | TGTGCCAGCAGCCAAGATCAACAGCGGACGAACACCGGGGAGCTGTTTTTT
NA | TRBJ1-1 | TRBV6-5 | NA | CASSSIGGTEAFF | TGTGCCAGCAGTTCCATCGGAGGCACTGAAGCTTTCTTT
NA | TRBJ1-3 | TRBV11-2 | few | CASSLEYSSGNTIYF | TGTGCCAGCAGCTTAGAGTACAGCTCTGGAAACACCATATATTTT
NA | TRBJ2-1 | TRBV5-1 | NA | CASSFLQGSYNEQFF | TGCGCCAGCAGCTTTCTGCAGGGCTCCTACAATGAGCAGTTCTTC
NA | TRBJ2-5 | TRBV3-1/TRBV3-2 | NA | CASSQLNQETQYF | TGTGCCAGCAGCCAACTAAACCAAGAGACCCAGTACTTC
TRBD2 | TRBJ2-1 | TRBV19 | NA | CASSKLAGGRGEQFF | TGTGCCAGTAGTAAGCTAGCGGGGGGGCGTGGGGAGCAGTTCTTC
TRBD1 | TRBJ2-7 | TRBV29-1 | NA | CSVGDVPGQGGEQYF | TGCAGCGTTGGTGACGTCCCGGGACAGGGTGGAGAGCAGTACTTC
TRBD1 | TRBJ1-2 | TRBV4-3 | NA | CASSRGTGDGYTF | TGCGCCAGCAGCCGAGGGACAGGGGATGGCTACACCTTC
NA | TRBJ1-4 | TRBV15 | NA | CATSRGSAEKLFF | TGTGCCACCAGCAGAGGGTCAGCGGAAAAACTGTTTTTT
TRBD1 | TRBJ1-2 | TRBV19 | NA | CASRQGNYGYTF | TGTGCCAGCCGACAGGGGAACTATGGCTACACCTTC
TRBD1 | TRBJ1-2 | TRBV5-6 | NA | CASSRRTGAILYGYTF | TGTGCCAGCAGCCGTCGGACAGGGGCGATCCTCTATGGCTACACCTTC
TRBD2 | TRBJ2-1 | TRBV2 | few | CASRLAGDEQFF | TGTGCCAGCAGACTAGCGGGAGATGAGCAGTTCTTC
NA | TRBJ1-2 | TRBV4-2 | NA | CASRGDNYGYTF | TGTGCCAGCAGAGGGGATAACTATGGCTACACCTTC
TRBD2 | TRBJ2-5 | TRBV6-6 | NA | CASSQSGRGIQETQYF | TGTGCCAGCAGCCAAAGCGGGAGGGGAATCCAAGAGACCCAGTACTTC
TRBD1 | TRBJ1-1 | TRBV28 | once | CASSLQTGGEAFF | TGTGCCAGCAGTTTACAGACAGGGGGTGAAGCTTTCTTT
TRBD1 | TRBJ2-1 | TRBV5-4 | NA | CASSLAGDRVYNEQFF | TGTGCCAGCAGCTTGGCCGGGGACAGGGTTTACAATGAGCAGTTCTTC
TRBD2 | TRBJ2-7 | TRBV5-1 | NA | CASSFTSGSSYEQYF | TGCGCCAGCAGCTTCACTAGCGGGAGTTCCTACGAGCAGTACTTC
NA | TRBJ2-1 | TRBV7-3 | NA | CASSYSTGFEQFF | TGTGCCAGCAGCTACTCCACAGGTTTCGAGCAGTTCTTC
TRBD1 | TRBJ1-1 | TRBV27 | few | CASSQTGTANTEAFF | TGTGCCAGCTCTCAAACTGGGACAGCGAACACTGAAGCTTTCTTT
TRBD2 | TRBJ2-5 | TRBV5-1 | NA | CASSEVSGGQQETQYF | TGCGCCAGCAGTGAAGTTAGCGGGGGCCAGCAAGAGACCCAGTACTTC
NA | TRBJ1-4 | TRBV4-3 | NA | CASSQAGTQNEKLFF | TGCGCCAGCAGCCAAGCCGGGACACAAAATGAAAAACTGTTTTTT
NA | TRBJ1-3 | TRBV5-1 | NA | CASSVANTAGNTIYF | TGCGCCAGCAGCGTTGCAAATACCGCGGGAAACACCATATATTTT
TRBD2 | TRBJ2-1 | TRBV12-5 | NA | CASGLDPVAGAGYNEQFF | TGTGCTAGTGGTTTGGATCCCGTAGCGGGAGCGGGATACAATGAGCAGTTCTTC
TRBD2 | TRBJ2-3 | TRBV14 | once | CASSQVRGWTDTQYF | TGTGCCAGCAGCCAAGTGCGGGGGTGGACAGATACGCAGTATTTT
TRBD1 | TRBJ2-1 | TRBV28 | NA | CASRSMDRVRTGEQFF | TGTGCCAGCAGGTCGATGGACAGGGTCCGTACGGGCGAGCAGTTCTTC
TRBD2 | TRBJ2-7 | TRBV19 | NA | CASSIVASGGAHEQYF | TGTGCCAGTAGTATAGTGGCGAGCGGGGGGGCCCACGAGCAGTACTTC
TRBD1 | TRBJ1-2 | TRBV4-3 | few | CASSHLDRVGYGYTF | TGCGCCAGCAGCCACCTGGACAGGGTAGGCTATGGCTACACCTTC
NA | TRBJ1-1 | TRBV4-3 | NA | CASSVRTDTEAFF | TGCGCCAGCAGCGTCCGGACAGACACTGAAGCTTTCTTT
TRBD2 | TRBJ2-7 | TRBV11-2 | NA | CASSLGTSWASDEQYF | TGTGCCAGCAGCTTAGGGACTAGCTGGGCTTCGGACGAGCAGTACTTC